The following is a T cell receptor beta chain sequence with its context. Its antigen remains unknown. This entry belongs to a study of shared clonotypes between healthy human individuals. Study background: The donors, a couple of women and three men, were aged 18 to 49.

In the original processing: ImmunoSEQ sequences covered only the junction and lacked quality scores; filtering therefore differed. Clones were sequenced by immunoSEQ multiplex PCR, and TCRdb holds only the in-frame ones, with some missing. V and J calls and clone size come straight from that table; D and trimming were deduced from the DNA. The sample contains about 2.2 million clones, about 94% of which appear only once. The germline CDR1 and CDR2 sequences are SGHAT and FQNNGV. The trim removed 3 bases at V and 5 bases at J, leaving 6 bases unmatched. This CDR3 region has 14 residues. Findings and limits, study-wide: Having only a few donors restricted how much genetic and exposure-history diversity was captured.

As defined, naive CD8 cells were CD45RO-negative and positively selected for CCR7, with terminally differentiated effector memory CD45RA+ cells excluded. The gene calls are TRBV11-2 and TRBJ2-5, with 7 bases that match TRBD2. The TCR comes from a man younger than 35 in good health. Some clones in this sample may be carry-over from other donors' samples. Specimen: naive CD8+ T cells from PBMCs. Written as DNA, the CDR3 is TGTGCCAGCAGCTTTGAGCGGGGTTCGGAGACCCAGTACTTC. Amino acids: CASSFERGSETQYF.